This T cell receptor beta chain was captured by sequencing in a study of metastatic and nonmetastatic thyroid tumors. Study as a whole: The authors compared repertoires across blood and tumor or nodule tissue from malignant and benign thyroid patients.

The authors' processing: A classifier for distant metastasis in papillary thyroid cancer was constructed using CDR3 differences observed across clinicopathological groups. TCRdb re-called the PCR reads via MiXCR. These V and J calls originate from TCRdb's pipeline instead of the authors' own analysis. The sample lists around 17,000 clones, about 12% occurring once. This clone was detected a few times. The target antigen is unknown. Not a single patient had been given any form of treatment at any point before undergoing thyroid surgery. V was pared by 1 base and J by 6 bases, with 9 bases between. There are 13 residues in the CDR3. The V gene's germline CDR1 is SNHLY and CDR2 FYNNEI. Study-level results: As reported, TCR beta diversity in blood and tumor was significantly higher in malignant thyroid tumors than in benign nodules.

The source is a female donor with papillary thyroid cancer or a benign thyroid nodule (not recorded which). Some clones in this sample may be carry-over from other donors' samples. The J gene is TRBJ1-1, the V gene TRBV2; no reliable D call. Input material: tumor tissue. The CDR3 is CASSEGGLSEAFF. The CDR3 DNA follows: TGTGCCAGCAGTGAAGGAGGACTGTCTGAAGCTTTCTTT. Combining the CDR3 with reference TRBV2 and TRBJ1-1 gives the whole variable domain EPEVTQTPSHQVTQMGQEVILRCVPISNHLYFYWYRQILGQKVEFLVSFYNNEISEKSEIFDDQFSVERPDGSNFTLKIRSTKLEDSAMYFCASSEGGLSEAFFGQGTRLTVV.